This is a list of T cell receptor beta chains from one sample in a study of naive and memory T cell subsets. TCRdb itself ran the UMI-ligation and nested PCR reads through MiXCR, one entry per CDR3 protein. The sample has around 140,000 distinct CDR3 sequences, about 20% seen once. The sequencing sample was made of naive CD4+ T cells from blood. All receptors derive from a human donor in good health. The CDR3 runs from the conserved cysteine through the conserved F or W. A D gene is named only where the DNA matches it firmly. Not all rows give a size; the values are once, few, many and, for expanded clones, a class.

many	TRBV7-6	TRBJ2-7	TRBD2	CASSGSGSFEQYF	TGTGCCAGCAGCGGTAGCGGGAGCTTCGAGCAGTACTTC
few	TRBV4-1	TRBJ1-3	-	CASSQGRSRTRSGNTIYF	TGCGCCAGCAGCCAAGGTAGGAGCCGTACGCGCTCTGGAAACACCATATATTTT
many	TRBV7-3	TRBJ2-7	-	CASSLMGGHSYEQYF	TGTGCCAGCAGCTTAATGGGGGGACACTCCTACGAGCAGTACTTC
-	TRBV5-1	TRBJ2-1	TRBD2	CASSLKLAGESEQFF	TGCGCCAGCAGCTTGAAACTAGCGGGAGAGTCTGAGCAGTTCTTC
many	TRBV29-1	TRBJ2-7	-	CSVSDPGGSSYEQYF	TGCAGCGTCAGCGACCCCGGTGGGAGCTCCTACGAGCAGTACTTC
few	TRBV9	TRBJ2-1	-	CASSGGDLWTAYNEQFF	TGTGCCAGCAGCGGAGGGGACCTCTGGACCGCCTACAATGAGCAGTTCTTC
-	TRBV28	TRBJ2-3	-	CASRTSPVGPQYF	TGTGCCAGCAGAACTAGCCCCGTAGGGCCGCAGTATTTT
-	TRBV9	TRBJ2-2	-	CASSGTTGTGELFF	TGTGCCAGCAGCGGGACTACAGGAACCGGGGAGCTGTTTTTT
few	TRBV15	TRBJ1-5	-	CATSRDVQPQHF	TGTGCCACCAGCAGAGATGTCCAGCCCCAGCATTTT
many	TRBV21-1	TRBJ2-1	-	CASSAGLAVSSYNEQFF	TGTGCCAGCAGCGCCGGACTAGCGGTAAGCTCCTACAATGAGCAGTTCTTC
few	TRBV29-1	TRBJ2-3	TRBD1	CSVDTGARDTQYF	TGCAGCGTCGACACAGGGGCTAGAGATACGCAGTATTTT
-	TRBV29-1	TRBJ2-3	-	CSVEEVGGKGTQYF	TGCAGCGTTGAAGAGGTTGGGGGAAAGGGCACGCAGTATTTT
-	TRBV12-3/TRBV12-4	TRBJ2-3	-	CASSLIDGSTDTQYF	TGTGCCAGCAGTTTGATTGACGGTTCCACAGATACGCAGTATTTT
-	TRBV5-4	TRBJ1-5	-	CASSLTGDRWNQPQHF	TGTGCCAGCAGCTTGACCGGGGACCGGTGGAATCAGCCCCAGCATTTT
-	TRBV5-1	TRBJ2-3	-	CASRSEWGIRTDTQYF	TGCGCCAGCCGATCCGAATGGGGGATACGCACAGATACGCAGTATTTT
many	TRBV20-1	TRBJ2-4	-	CSVDGGAKNIQYF	TGCAGTGTTGACGGGGGCGCCAAAAACATTCAGTACTTC
-	TRBV5-6	TRBJ1-5	-	CASSLGEGQPQHF	TGTGCCAGCAGCTTGGGGGAAGGTCAGCCCCAGCATTTT
-	TRBV7-2	TRBJ1-3	TRBD1	CASSLGGQGSGNTIYF	TGTGCCAGCAGCTTAGGAGGACAGGGCTCTGGAAACACCATATATTTT
few	TRBV7-2	TRBJ2-5	-	CASSLMSETQYF	TGTGCCAGCAGCTTAATGTCGGAGACCCAGTACTTC
-	TRBV27	TRBJ2-1	-	CASSYTGAAGQNEQFF	TGTGCCAGCAGTTACACCGGGGCAGCTGGACAGAATGAGCAGTTCTTC
few	TRBV29-1	TRBJ2-4	-	CSVGSRRGKNIQYF	TGCAGCGTAGGATCTAGGAGAGGCAAAAACATTCAGTACTTC
-	TRBV2	TRBJ2-7	-	CASSARTATYEQYF	TGTGCCAGCAGTGCGAGGACGGCCACCTACGAGCAGTACTTC
-	TRBV30	TRBJ2-3	-	CAWSGIYTDTQYF	TGTGCCTGGAGTGGAATCTACACAGATACGCAGTATTTT
few	TRBV20-1	TRBJ2-4	-	CSARRPSENIQYF	TGCAGTGCTAGGAGGCCCTCCGAAAACATTCAGTACTTC
-	TRBV20-1	TRBJ2-3	TRBD2	CSARDQGLATDTQYF	TGCAGTGCTAGAGATCAGGGACTAGCGACAGATACGCAGTATTTT
few	TRBV18	TRBJ2-7	-	CASSPWQGFSYEQYF	TGTGCCAGCTCACCCTGGCAGGGGTTTAGCTACGAGCAGTACTTC
many	TRBV20-1	TRBJ2-2	TRBD2	CSARAEPLAGGGELFF	TGCAGTGCTAGAGCGGAACCACTAGCGGGAGGCGGGGAGCTGTTTTTT